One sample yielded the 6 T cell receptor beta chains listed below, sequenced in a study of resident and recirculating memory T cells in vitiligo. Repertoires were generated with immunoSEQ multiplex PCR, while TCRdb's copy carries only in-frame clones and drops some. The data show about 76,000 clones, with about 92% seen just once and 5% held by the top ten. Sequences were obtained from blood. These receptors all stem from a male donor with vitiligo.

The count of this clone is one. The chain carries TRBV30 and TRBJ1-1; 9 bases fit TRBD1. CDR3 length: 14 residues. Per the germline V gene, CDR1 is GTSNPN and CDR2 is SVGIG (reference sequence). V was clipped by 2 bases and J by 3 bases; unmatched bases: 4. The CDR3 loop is CAWSTGGSDTEAFF. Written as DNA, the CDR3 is TGTGCCTGGAGTACAGGGGGCTCGGACACTGAAGCTTTCTTT.

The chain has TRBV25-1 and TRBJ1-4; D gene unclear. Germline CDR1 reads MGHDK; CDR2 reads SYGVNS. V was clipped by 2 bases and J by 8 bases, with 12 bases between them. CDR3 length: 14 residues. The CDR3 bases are TGTGCCAGCAGTGAAAGCAGTCCGAGGGAAAAACTGTTTTTT. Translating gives CASSESSPREKLFF.

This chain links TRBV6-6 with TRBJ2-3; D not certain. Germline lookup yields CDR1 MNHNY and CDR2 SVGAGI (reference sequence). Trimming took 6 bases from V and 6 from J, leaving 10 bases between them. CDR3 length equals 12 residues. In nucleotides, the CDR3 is TGTGCCAGCAGCGCTACGGAGGATACGCAGTATTTT. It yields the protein CASSATEDTQYF.

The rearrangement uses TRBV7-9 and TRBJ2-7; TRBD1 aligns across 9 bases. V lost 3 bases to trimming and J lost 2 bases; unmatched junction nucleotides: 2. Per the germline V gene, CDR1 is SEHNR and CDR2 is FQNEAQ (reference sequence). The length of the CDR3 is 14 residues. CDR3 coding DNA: TGTGCCAGCAGCTTGGACAGGGGCCCCTACGAGCAGTACTTC. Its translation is CASSLDRGPYEQYF.

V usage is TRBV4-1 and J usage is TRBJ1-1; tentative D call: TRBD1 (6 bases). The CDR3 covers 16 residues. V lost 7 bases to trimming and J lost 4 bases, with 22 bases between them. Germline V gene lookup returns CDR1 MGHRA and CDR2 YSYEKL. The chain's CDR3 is CASIGEIGQTSTEAFF. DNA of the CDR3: TGCGCCAGCATCGGGGAGATAGGACAGACCAGCACTGAAGCTTTCTTT.

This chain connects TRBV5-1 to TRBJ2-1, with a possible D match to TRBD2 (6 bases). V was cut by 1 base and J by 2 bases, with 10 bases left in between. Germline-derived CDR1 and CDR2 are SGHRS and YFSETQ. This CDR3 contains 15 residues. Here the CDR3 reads CASSLNSGTYNEQFF. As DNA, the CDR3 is TGCGCCAGCAGCTTGAATAGCGGAACCTACAATGAGCAGTTCTTC.